The source of this TCR beta chain is a study of preoperative IRX-2 immunotherapy in early breast cancer. Clones were sequenced by immunoSEQ multiplex PCR, and TCRdb holds only the in-frame ones, with some missing. The top ten hold 0.95% to 1.5% of the sample, which has roughly 42,000 clones, approximately 75% seen once. CDR1 is SGHVS and CDR2 is FQNEAQ in the germline V gene. This CDR3 has 19 residues. The trim removed 5 bases at V and 4 bases at J, leaving 17 bases unmatched. This sample's treatment: preoperative locoregional IRX-2 cytokine immunotherapy. This phase Ib study tested locoregional IRX-2 cytokine immunotherapy given before surgery.

The gene calls are TRBV7-8 and TRBJ2-5; TRBD2 matches 12 bases. The sequencing used tumor tissue, collected after IRX-2 immunotherapy. This sequence was found in a human donor with breast cancer. The CDR3 spells CASSPNPLAGGPGTETQYF. CDR3 sequence (DNA): TGTGCCAGCAGCCCTAACCCGCTAGCGGGGGGGCCTGGGACAGAGACCCAGTACTTC. Full variable domain (missing parts from reference TRBV7-8 and TRBJ2-5): GAGVSQSPRYKVAKRGQDVALRCDPISGHVSLFWYQQALGQGPEFLTYFQNEAQLDKSGLPSDRFFAERPEGSVSTLKIQRTQQEDSAVYLCASSPNPLAGGPGTETQYFGPGTRLLVL.